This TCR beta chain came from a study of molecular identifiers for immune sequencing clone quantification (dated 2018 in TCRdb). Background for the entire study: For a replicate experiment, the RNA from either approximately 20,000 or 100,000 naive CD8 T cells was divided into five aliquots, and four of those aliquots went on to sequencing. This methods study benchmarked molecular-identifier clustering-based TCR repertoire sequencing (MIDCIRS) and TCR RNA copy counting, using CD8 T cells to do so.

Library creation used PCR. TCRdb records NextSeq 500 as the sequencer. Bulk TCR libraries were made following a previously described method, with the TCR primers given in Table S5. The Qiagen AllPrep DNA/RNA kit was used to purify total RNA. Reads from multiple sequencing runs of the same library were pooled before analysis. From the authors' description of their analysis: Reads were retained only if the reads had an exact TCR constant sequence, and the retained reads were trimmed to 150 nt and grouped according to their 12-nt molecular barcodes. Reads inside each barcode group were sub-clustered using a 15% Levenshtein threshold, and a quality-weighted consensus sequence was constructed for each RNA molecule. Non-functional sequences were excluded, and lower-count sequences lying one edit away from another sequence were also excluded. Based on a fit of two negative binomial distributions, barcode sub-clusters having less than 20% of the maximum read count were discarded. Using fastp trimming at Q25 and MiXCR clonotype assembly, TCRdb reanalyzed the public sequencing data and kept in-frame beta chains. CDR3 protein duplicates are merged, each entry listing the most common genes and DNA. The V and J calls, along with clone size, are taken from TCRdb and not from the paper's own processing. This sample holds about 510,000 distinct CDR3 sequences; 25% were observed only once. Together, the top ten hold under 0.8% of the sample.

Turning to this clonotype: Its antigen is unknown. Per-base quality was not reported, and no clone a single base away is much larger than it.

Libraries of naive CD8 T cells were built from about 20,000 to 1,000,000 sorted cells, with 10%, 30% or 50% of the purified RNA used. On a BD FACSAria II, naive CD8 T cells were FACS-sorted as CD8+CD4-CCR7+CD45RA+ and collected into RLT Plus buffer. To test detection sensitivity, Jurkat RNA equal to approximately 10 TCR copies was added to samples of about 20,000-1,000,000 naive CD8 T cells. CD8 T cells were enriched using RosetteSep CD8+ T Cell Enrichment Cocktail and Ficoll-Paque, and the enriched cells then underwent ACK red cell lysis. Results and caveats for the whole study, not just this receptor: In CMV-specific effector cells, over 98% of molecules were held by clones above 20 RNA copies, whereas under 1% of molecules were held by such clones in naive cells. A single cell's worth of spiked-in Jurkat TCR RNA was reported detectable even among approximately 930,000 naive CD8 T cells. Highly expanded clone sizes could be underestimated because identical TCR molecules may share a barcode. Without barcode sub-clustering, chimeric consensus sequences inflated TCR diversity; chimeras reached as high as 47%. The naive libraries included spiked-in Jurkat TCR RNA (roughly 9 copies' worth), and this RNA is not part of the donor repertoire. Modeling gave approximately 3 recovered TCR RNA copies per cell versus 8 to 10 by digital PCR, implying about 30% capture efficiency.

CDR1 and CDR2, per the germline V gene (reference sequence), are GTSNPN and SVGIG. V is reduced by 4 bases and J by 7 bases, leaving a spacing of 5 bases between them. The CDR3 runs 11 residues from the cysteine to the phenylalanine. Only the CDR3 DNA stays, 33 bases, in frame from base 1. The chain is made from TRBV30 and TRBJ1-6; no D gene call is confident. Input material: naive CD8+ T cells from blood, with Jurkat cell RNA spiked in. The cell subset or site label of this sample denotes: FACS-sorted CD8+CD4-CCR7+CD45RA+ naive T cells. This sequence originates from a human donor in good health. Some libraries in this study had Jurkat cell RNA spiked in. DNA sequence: TGTGCCTGGAATCAAAATTCACCCCTCCACTTT. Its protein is CAWNQNSPLHF. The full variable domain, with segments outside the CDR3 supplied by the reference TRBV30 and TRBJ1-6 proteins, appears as SQTIHQWPATLVQPVGSPLSLECTVEGTSNPNLYWYRQAAGRGLQLLFYSVGIGQISSEVPQNLSASRPQDRQFILSSKKLLLSDSGFYLCAWNQNSPLHFGNGTRLTVT.